The 15 T cell receptor beta chains reported below all come from one sample, sequenced in a study of T cell clones after liver transplantation. The assay was immunoSEQ multiplex PCR, and TCRdb's table has in-frame clones only and misses some. Altogether about 80,000 clones are present, 65% to 85% being singletons, with the ten largest covering approximately 0.47%. Sequenced material: CD4+ T cells from blood, taken approximately 45 months after liver transplant. The receptors stem from a human patient who received a liver transplant. Some of these T cells may belong to the graft donor.

V is TRBV9 and J is TRBJ2-7; D not certain. CDR1 is SGDLS, CDR2 YYNGEE, per germline. Trimming removed 0 bases from V and 3 bases from J, with 10 bases in between. This CDR3 spans 14 amino acids. CDR3 in DNA: TGTGCCAGCAGCGTAGGGCCGATCAACTACGAGCAGTACTTC. Translating it yields CASSVGPINYEQYF.

The J gene is TRBJ1-1, the V gene TRBV10-2; TRBD1 agrees at 7 bases. The CDR3 is made up of 14 amino acids. J was trimmed by 1 base and V by 6 bases; bases with no gene match: 5. Germline CDR1 is WSHSY and CDR2 is SAAADI. The CDR3 protein is CASRTGRENTEAFF. The DNA of the CDR3 is TGCGCCAGCAGGACAGGGCGGGAGAACACTGAAGCTTTCTTT.

The genes are TRBV11-2 and TRBJ2-3; 12 nucleotides align to TRBD2. The CDR3 contains 18 residues. Germline V lookup: CDR1 SGHAT, CDR2 FQNNGV. With V trimmed by 5 bases and J by 2 bases, 11 bases remained unmatched. The CDR3 protein is CASSPRRASGRATDTQYF. The CDR3 coding sequence is TGTGCCAGCAGCCCCCGCCGGGCTAGCGGGAGGGCCACAGATACGCAGTATTTT.

V and J are TRBV28 and TRBJ1-5; D is ambiguous. This CDR3 contains 14 residues. Germline CDR1 MDHEN, CDR2 SYDVKM. V dropped 6 bases and J dropped 6 bases, with 15 bases sitting between them. The CDR3 coding sequence is TGTGCCAGCAGCCGAGGACGCGGGAGTCAGCCCCAGCATTTT. Translating gives CASSRGRGSQPQHF. The full variable domain, rest sourced from reference TRBV28 and TRBJ1-5, is DVKVTQSSRYLVKRTGEKVFLECVQDMDHENMFWYRQDPGLGLRLIYFSYDVKMKEKGDIPEGYSVSREKKERFSLILESASTNQTSMYLCASSRGRGSQPQHFGDGTRLSIL.

This rearrangement joins TRBV25-1 to TRBJ2-7, with 7 bases that match TRBD1. The CDR3 extends over 13 amino acids. The V segment lost 7 bases and the J segment 5 bases; nucleotides outside the gene matches: 8. Germline V lookup: CDR1 MGHDK, CDR2 SYGVNS. CDR3 loop: CASTRQGINEQYF. CDR3 bases: TGTGCCAGCACCAGACAGGGAATCAACGAGCAGTACTTC.

The chain is built from TRBV6-5 and TRBJ2-2; TRBD1 is a possible D gene (5 bases). The CDR3 has 16 residues. Trimming removed 2 bases at V and 2 bases at J, with 12 bases between. Germline CDR1 is MNHEY and CDR2 is SVGAGI. CDR3 sequence reads: CASSYKKGFNTGELFF. CDR3 nucleotides: TGTGCCAGCAGTTACAAAAAGGGGTTCAACACCGGGGAGCTGTTTTTT.

The chain joins TRBV18 to TRBJ1-4; D not resolved. In germline, CDR1 is KGHSH, CDR2 LQKENI. The V and J ends lost 4 bases and 3 bases respectively, with 6 bases between them. The CDR3 has 13 residues. The CDR3 DNA is TGTGCCAGCTCACAGGAACCTAATGAAAAACTGTTTTTT. Translated: CASSQEPNEKLFF.

The chain uses TRBV18 and TRBJ1-4; D call uncertain. CDR1 is KGHSH and CDR2 is LQKENI in the germline V gene. The CDR3 extends over 19 amino acids. Trimming removed 0 bases at V and 1 base at J, with 18 bases between. CDR3 region: CASSPPNGVPFGTNEKLFF. CDR3 nucleotides: TGTGCCAGCTCACCACCGAACGGAGTCCCCTTTGGAACTAATGAAAAACTGTTTTTT.

The chain joins TRBV15 to TRBJ1-5; a weak D match, TRBD1 (5 bases). The CDR3 is 16 amino acids. Germline values: CDR1 LNHNV, CDR2 YYDKDF (reference sequence). V was pared by 0 bases and J by 4 bases, with 13 bases between. The CDR3 loop is CATSREGSDTNQPQHF. CDR3 nucleotide sequence: TGTGCCACCAGCAGAGAGGGATCGGACACTAATCAGCCCCAGCATTTT.

The V and J genes are TRBV25-1 and TRBJ1-4; D gene ambiguous. The V gene lost 3 bases and the J gene lost 0 bases, with 11 bases spanning the gap. This CDR3 is built from 16 residues. The germline gives CDR1 MGHDK, CDR2 SYGVNS. The CDR3 DNA is TGTGCCAGCAGTGATCCAAACCCTACAACTAATGAAAAACTGTTTTTT. Protein product: CASSDPNPTTNEKLFF.

This clone rates as medium-sized (0.01 to 0.1%). The V call is TRBV27, the J call TRBJ1-1; no firm D call. Trimming took off 4 bases at V and 0 bases at J, with 9 bases between the two ends. The CDR3 spans 14 residues. The V gene's germline CDR1 is MNHEY and CDR2 SMNVEV (reference sequence). The CDR3 sequence: CASSWNGMNTEAFF. The CDR3 DNA sequence: TGTGCCAGCAGTTGGAACGGGATGAACACTGAAGCTTTCTTT.

The chain recombines TRBV18 with TRBJ1-4; maybe TRBD1 (5 bases). The germline V gene encodes CDR1 KGHSH and CDR2 LQKENI. V lost 6 bases to trimming and J lost 7 bases, with 9 bases between them. CDR3 length: 12 amino acids. CDR3 bases: TGTGCCAGCTCCCCGGGGGGTGAAAAACTGTTTTTT. Protein sequence: CASSPGGEKLFF.

The chain combines TRBV7-2 with TRBJ1-2; D not certain. The CDR3 totals 12 residues. The V gene's germline CDR1 is SGHTA and CDR2 FQGNSA. V was pared by 5 bases and J by 7 bases, with 11 bases between. This CDR3 is CASSHPAIGYTF. CDR3 DNA sequence: TGTGCCAGCAGCCACCCGGCGATTGGCTACACCTTC.

The chain joins TRBV5-4 to TRBJ2-1, with D perhaps TRBD1 or TRBD2 (5 bases each). V was cut by 2 bases and J by 0 bases, with 15 bases left in between. Germline assignment: CDR1 SGHNT and CDR2 YYREEE (reference sequence). The CDR3 sequence is 17 residues long. The CDR3 here is CASSLGDRRSSYNEQFF. For the CDR3, the DNA is TGTGCCAGCAGCTTAGGGGACCGAAGGAGCTCCTACAATGAGCAGTTCTTC.

The rearrangement joins TRBV28 to TRBJ1-2, with a tentative D call TRBD1 (6 bases). Per the germline V gene, CDR1 is MDHEN and CDR2 is SYDVKM. Trimming left V 2 bases short and J 8 bases short, with 24 bases between. CDR3 length: 17 amino acids. CDR3 bases: TGTGCCAGCAGTTTAAAAGGATTAGGCAGGGGATCGTGGGGCTACACCTTC. The encoded protein is CASSLKGLGRGSWGYTF.